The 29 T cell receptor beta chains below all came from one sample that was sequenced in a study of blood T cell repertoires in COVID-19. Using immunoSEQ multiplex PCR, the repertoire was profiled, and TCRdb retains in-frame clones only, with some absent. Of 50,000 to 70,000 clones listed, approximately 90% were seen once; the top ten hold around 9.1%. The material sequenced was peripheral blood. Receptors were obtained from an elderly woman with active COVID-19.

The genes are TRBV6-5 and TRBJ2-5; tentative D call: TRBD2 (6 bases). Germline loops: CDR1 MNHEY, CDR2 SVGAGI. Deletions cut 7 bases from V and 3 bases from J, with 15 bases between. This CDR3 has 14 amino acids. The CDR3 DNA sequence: TGTGCCAGCACCGACGGGGGACTTAAAGAGACCCAGTACTTC. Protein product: CASTDGGLKETQYF.

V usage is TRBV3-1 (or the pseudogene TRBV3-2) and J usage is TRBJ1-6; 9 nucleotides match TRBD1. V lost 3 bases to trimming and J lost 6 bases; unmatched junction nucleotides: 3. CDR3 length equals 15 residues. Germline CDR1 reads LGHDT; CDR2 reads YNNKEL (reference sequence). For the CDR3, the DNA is TGTGCCAGCAGCCAGCAGGACAGGGGTAATTCACCCCTCCACTTT. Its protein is CASSQQDRGNSPLHF.

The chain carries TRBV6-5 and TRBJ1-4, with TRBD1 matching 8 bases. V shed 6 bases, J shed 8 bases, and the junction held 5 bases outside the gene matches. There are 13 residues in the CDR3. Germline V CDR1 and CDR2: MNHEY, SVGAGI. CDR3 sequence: CASRTGGGEKLFF. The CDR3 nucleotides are TGTGCCAGCAGAACAGGGGGAGGAGAAAAACTGTTTTTT.

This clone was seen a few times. CDR3 nucleotides: TGCGCCAGCAGCGCTGGGACAGGGACCTACGAGCAGTACGTC. Protein: CASSAGTGTYEQYV. The chain couples TRBV5-1 to TRBJ2-7, with TRBD1 matching 9 bases. Germline values: CDR1 SGHRS, CDR2 YFSETQ. This CDR3 is built from 14 residues. After removal of 4 bases from V and 2 bases from J, the junction contained 4 bases not matched to a gene.

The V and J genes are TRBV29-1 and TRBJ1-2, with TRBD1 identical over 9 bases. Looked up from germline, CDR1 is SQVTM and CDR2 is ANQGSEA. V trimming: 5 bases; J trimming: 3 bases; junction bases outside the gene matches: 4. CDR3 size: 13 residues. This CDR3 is CSVYTGGDYGYTF. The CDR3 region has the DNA TGCAGCGTTTATACAGGGGGCGACTATGGCTACACCTTC.

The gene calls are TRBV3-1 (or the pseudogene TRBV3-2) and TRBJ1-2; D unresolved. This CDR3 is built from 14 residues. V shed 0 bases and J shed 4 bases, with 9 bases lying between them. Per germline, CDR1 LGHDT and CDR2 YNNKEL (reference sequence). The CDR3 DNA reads TGTGCCAGCAGCCAAGATCAGGTAGTCTATGGCTACACCTTC. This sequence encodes CASSQDQVVYGYTF.

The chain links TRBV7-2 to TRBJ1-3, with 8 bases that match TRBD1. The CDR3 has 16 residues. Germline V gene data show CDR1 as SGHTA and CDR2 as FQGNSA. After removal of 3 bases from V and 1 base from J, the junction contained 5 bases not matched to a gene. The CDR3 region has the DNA TGTGCCAGCAGCTTCGCTCAGGGGGCTTCTGGAAACACCATATATTTT. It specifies CASSFAQGASGNTIYF. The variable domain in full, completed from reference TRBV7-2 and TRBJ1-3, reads GAGVSQSPSNKVTEKGKDVELRCDPISGHTALYWYRQSLGQGLEFLIYFQGNSAPDKSGLPSDRFSAERTGGSVSTLTIQRTQQEDSAVYLCASSFAQGASGNTIYFGEGSWLTVV.

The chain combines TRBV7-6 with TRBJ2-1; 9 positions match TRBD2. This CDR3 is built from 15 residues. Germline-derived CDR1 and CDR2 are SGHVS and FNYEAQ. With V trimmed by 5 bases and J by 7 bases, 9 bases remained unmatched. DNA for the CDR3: TGTGCCAGCAGCCAGGGACTAGCAAATAAAAATGAGCAGTTCTTC. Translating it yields CASSQGLANKNEQFF.

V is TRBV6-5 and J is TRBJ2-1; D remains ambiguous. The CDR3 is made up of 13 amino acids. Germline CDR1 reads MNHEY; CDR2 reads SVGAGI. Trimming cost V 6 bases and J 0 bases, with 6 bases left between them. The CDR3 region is CASRGPSYNEQFF. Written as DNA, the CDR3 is TGTGCCAGCAGGGGCCCCTCCTACAATGAGCAGTTCTTC.

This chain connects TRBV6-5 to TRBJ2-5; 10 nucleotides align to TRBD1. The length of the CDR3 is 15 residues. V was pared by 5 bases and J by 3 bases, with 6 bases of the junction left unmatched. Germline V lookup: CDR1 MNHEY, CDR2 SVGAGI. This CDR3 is CASSRAGTGEETQYF. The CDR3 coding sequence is TGTGCCAGCAGTCGAGCTGGGACAGGGGAAGAGACCCAGTACTTC.

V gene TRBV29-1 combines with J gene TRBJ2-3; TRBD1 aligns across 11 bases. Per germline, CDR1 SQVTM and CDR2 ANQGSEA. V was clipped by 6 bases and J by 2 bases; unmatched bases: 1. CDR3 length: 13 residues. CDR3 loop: CSVGQGATDTQYF. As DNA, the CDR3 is TGCAGCGTCGGACAGGGGGCCACAGATACGCAGTATTTT.

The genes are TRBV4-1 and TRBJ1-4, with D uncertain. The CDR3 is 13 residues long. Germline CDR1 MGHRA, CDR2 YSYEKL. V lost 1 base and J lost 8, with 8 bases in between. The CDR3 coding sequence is TGCGCCAGCAGCCAAGTTGTATTCGAAAAACTGTTTTTT. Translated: CASSQVVFEKLFF.

As DNA, the CDR3 is TGTGCCAGCAGCCAGGGGGACAGGGCCTACAATGAGCAGTTCTTC. This codes for CASSQGDRAYNEQFF. V gene TRBV9 combines with J gene TRBJ2-1; 9 nucleotides line up with TRBD1. The CDR3 is 15 amino acids. V lost 4 bases and J lost 2; bases outside the gene matches: 4. Germline CDR1 is SGDLS and CDR2 is YYNGEE.

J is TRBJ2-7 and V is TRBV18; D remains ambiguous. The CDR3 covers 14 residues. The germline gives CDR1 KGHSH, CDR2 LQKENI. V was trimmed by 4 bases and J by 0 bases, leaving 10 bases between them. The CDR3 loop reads CASSRGSASYEQYF. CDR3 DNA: TGTGCCAGCTCACGAGGCTCGGCCTCCTACGAGCAGTACTTC.

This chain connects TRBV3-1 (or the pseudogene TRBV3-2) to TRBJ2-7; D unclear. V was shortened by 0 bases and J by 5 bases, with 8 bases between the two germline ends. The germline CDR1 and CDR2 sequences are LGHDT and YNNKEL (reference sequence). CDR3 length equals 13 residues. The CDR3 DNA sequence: TGTGCCAGCAGCCAAGATCTGCGGCACGAGCAGTACTTC. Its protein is CASSQDLRHEQYF.

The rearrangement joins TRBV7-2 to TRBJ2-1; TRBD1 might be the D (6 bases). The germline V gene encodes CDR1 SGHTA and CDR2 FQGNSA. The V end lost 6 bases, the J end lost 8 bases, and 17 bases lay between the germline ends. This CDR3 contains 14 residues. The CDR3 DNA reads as TGTGCCAGCAGAGACAGGTCAAGCTCCCATGAGCAGTTCTTC. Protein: CASRDRSSSHEQFF.

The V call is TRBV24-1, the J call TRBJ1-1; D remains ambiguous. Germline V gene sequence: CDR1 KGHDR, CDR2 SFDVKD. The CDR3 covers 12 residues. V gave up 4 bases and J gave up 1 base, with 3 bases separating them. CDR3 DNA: TGTGCCACCAGTGACTCGAACACTGAAGCTTTCTTT. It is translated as CATSDSNTEAFF.

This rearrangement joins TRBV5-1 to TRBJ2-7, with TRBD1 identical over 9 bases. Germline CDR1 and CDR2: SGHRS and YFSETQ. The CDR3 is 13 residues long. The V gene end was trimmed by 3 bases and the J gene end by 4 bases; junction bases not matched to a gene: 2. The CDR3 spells CASSSGTGYEQYF. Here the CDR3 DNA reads TGCGCCAGCAGCTCCGGGACAGGGTACGAGCAGTACTTC.

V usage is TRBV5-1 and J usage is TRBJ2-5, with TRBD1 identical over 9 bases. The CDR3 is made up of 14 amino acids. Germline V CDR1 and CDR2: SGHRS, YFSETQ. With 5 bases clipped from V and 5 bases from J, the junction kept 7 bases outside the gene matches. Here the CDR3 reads CASRLPGTGETQYF. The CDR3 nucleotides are TGCGCCAGCAGATTACCCGGGACAGGGGAGACCCAGTACTTC.

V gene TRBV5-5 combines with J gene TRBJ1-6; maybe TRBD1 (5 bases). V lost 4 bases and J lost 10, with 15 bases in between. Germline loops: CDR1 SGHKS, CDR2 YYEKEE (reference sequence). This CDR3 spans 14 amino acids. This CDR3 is CASSSGHESSPLHF. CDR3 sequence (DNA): TGTGCCAGCAGCAGTGGACACGAAAGCTCACCCCTCCACTTT.

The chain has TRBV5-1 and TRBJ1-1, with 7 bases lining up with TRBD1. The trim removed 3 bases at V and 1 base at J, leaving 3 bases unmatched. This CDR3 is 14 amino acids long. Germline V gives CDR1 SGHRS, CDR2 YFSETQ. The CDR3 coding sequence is TGCGCCAGCAGCTCCGGACAGGCGAACACTGAAGCTTTCTTT. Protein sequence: CASSSGQANTEAFF.

The CDR3 is CASSFPRDRVEDEQYF. In DNA form, the CDR3 reads TGTGCCAGCAGTTTTCCCCGGGACAGGGTTGAGGACGAGCAGTACTTC. This chain joins TRBV28 and TRBJ2-7; 9 bases map to TRBD1. The CDR3 is 16 amino acids. The V gene's germline CDR1 is MDHEN and CDR2 SYDVKM. V was clipped by 3 bases and J by 5 bases; unmatched bases: 11.

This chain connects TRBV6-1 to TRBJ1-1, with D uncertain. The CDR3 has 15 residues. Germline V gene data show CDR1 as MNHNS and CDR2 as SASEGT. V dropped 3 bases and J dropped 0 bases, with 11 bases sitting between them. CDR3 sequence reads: CASSEWSGVNTEAFF. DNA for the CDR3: TGTGCCAGCAGTGAGTGGTCGGGAGTGAACACTGAAGCTTTCTTT.

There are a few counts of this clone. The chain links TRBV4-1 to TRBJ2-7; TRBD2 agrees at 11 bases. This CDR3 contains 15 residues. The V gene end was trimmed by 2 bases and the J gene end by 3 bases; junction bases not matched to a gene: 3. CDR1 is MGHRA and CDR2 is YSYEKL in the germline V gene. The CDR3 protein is CASSQTSGRLYEQYF. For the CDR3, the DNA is TGCGCCAGCAGCCAAACTAGCGGGAGACTCTACGAGCAGTACTTC.

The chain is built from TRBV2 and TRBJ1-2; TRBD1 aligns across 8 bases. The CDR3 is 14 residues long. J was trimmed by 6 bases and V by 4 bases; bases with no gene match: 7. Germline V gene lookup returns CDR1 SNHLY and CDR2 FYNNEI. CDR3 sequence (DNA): TGTGCCAGCAGTGCCCTCCAGGGGGCGGATGGCTACACCTTC. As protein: CASSALQGADGYTF. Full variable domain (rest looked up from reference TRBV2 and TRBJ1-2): EPEVTQTPSHQVTQMGQEVILRCVPISNHLYFYWYRQILGQKVEFLVSFYNNEISEKSEIFDDQFSVERPDGSNFTLKIRSTKLEDSAMYFCASSALQGADGYTFGSGTRLTVV.

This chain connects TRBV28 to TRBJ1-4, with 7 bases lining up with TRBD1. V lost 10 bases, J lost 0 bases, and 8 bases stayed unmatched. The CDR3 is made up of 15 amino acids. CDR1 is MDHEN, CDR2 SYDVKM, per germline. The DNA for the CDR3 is TGTGCCACCCGGGGGACAGCAGCAACTAATGAAAAACTGTTTTTT. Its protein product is CATRGTAATNEKLFF.

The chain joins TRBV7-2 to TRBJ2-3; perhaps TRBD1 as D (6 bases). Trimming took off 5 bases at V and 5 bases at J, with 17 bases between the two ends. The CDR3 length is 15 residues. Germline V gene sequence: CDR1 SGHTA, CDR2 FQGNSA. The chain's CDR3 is CASSPKAGVKDTQYF. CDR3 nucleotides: TGTGCCAGCAGCCCAAAGGCAGGGGTGAAAGATACGCAGTATTTT.

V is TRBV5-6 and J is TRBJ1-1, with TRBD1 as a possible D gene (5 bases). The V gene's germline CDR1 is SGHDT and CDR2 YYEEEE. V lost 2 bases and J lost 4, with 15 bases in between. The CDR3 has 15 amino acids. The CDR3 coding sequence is TGTGCCAGCAGCTTAGCGGGGGGGTTAGCCACTGAAGCTTTCTTT. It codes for CASSLAGGLATEAFF.

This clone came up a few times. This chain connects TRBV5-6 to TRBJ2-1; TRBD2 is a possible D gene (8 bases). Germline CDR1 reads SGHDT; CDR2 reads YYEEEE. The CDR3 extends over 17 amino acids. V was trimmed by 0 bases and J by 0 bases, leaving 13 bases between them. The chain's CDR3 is CASSLAGGTSSYNEQFF. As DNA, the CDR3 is TGTGCCAGCAGCTTGGCAGGGGGGACTAGCTCCTACAATGAGCAGTTCTTC.